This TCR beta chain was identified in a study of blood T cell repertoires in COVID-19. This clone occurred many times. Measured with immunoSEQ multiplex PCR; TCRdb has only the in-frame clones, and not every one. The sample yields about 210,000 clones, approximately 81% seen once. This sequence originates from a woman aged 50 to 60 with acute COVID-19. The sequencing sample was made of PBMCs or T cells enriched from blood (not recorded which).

The CDR3 DNA follows: TGCGCCAGCAGCCAAGGTGTCGGGGGGCAAGGTTCACCCCTCCACTTT. Protein product: CASSQGVGGQGSPLHF. The chain is built from TRBV4-3 and TRBJ1-6; D possibly corresponds to TRBD1 (6 bases). This CDR3 region has 16 residues. Germline V CDR1 and CDR2: LGHNA, YSLEER. Trimming pared 1 base from V and 9 bases from J, leaving 16 bases between.